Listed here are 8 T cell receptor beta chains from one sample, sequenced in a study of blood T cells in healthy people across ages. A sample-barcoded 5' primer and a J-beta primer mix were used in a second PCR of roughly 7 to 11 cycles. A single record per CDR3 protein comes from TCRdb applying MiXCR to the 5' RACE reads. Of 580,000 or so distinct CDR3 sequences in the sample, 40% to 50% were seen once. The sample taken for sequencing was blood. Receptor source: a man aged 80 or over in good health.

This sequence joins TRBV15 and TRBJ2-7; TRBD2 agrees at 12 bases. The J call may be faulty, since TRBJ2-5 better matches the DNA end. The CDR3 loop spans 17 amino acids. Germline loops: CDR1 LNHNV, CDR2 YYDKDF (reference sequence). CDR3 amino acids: CATSSAGLAGNQETQYF. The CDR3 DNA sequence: TGTGCCACCAGCAGCGCCGGACTAGCGGGGAACCAAGAGACCCAGTACTTC.

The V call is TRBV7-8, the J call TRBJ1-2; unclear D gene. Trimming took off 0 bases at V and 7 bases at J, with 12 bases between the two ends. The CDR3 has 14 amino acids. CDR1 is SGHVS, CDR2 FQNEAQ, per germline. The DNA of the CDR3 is TGTGCCAGCAGCTTAGCAGGAAAAACGGGTGGCTACACCTTC. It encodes CASSLAGKTGGYTF.

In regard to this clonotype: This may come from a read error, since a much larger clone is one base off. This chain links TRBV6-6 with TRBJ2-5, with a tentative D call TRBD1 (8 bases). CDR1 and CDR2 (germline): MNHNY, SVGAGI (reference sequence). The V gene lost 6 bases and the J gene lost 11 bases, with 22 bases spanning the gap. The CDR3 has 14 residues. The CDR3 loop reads CASSYRGGFNEQYF. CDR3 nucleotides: TGTGCCAGCAGCTACAGGGGGGGTTTCAATGAGCAGTACTTC.

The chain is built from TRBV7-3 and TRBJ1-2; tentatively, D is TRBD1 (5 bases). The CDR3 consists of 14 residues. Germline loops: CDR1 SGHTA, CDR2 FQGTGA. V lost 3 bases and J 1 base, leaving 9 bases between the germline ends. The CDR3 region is CASSFQGLNYGYTF. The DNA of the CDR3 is TGTGCCAGCAGCTTTCAGGGCCTTAACTATGGCTACACCTTC. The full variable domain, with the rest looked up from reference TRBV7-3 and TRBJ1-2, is GAGVSQTPSNKVTEKGKYVELRCDPISGHTALYWYRQSLGQGPEFLIYFQGTGAADDSGLPNDRFFAVRPEGSVSTLKIQRTERGDSAVYLCASSFQGLNYGYTFGSGTRLTVV.

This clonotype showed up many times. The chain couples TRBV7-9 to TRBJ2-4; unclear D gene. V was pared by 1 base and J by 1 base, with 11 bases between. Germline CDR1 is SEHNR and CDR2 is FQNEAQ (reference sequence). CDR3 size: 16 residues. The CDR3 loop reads CASSLGRSGAKNIQYF. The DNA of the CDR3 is TGTGCCAGCAGCTTAGGCAGGTCTGGTGCCAAAAACATTCAGTACTTC.

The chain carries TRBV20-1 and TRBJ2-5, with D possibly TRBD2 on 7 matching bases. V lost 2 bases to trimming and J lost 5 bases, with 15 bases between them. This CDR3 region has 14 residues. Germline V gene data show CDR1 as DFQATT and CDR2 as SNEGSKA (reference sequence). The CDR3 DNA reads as TGCAGTGCTAGACCCGGGGGGCAATCGGAGACCCAGTACTTC. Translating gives CSARPGGQSETQYF.

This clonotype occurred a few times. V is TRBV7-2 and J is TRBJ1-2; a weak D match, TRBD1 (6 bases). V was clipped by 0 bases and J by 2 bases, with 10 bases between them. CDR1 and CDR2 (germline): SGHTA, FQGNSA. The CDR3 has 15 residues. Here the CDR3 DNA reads TGTGCCAGCAGCTTAGCCGGGGGCCGAAACTATGGCTACACCTTC. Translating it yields CASSLAGGRNYGYTF.

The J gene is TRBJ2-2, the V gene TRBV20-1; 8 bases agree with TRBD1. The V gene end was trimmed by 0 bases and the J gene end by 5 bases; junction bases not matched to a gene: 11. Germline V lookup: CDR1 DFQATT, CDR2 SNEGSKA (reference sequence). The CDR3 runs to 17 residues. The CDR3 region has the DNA TGCAGTGCTAGAGATTCTTCCCGGACAGGGATTACCGGGGAGCTGTTTTTT. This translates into CSARDSSRTGITGELFF.